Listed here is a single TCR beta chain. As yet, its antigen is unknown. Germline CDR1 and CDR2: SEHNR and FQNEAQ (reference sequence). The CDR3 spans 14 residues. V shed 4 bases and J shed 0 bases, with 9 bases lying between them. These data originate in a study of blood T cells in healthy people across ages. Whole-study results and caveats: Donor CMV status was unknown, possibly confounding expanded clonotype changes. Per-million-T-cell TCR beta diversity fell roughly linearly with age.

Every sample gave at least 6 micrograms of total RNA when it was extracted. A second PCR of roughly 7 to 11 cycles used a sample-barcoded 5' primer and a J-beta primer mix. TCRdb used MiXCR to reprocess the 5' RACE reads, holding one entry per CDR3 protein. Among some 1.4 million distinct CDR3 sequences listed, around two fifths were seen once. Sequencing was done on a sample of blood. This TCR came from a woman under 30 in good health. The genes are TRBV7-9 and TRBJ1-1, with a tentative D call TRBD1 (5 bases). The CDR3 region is CASSSKTVNTEAFF. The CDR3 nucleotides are TGTGCCAGCAGCTCCAAGACAGTGAACACTGAAGCTTTCTTT.